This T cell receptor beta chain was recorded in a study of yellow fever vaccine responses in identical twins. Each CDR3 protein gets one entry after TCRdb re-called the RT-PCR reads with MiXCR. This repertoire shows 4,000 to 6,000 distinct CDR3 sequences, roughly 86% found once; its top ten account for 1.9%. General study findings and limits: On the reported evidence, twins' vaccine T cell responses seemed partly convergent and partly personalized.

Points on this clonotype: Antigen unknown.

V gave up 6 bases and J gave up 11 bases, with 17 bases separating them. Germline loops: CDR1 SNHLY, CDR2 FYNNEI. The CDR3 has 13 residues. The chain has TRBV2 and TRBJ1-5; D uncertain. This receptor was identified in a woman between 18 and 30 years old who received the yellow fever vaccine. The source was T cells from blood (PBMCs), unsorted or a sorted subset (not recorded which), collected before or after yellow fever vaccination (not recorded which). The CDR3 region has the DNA TGTGCCAGCAGAGCTGACACCGGTGCCGCCCAGCATTTT. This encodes CASRADTGAAQHF.